This T cell receptor (beta chain) derives from a study of prognosis after radiotherapy for stage I lung cancer. Amplification of the TCR beta CDR3 (from genomic DNA) was done by two-round multiplex PCR. The use of primers specific to each TRBV and TRBJ gene characterized first-round PCR. There were universal primers used in the second PCR round. TCRdb re-called the multiplex PCR reads through MiXCR, storing one row per CDR3 protein. Found here are fewer than 40,000 distinct CDR3 sequences, 35% to 45% of them singletons; the top ten hold roughly 15%. Broader study findings: After stereotactic body radiation therapy, unique TCR clone counts dropped from a median of about 9,200 to 6,500. Some patients went on to develop distant metastases. Their Shannon entropy after stereotactic body radiation therapy was lower, and its change from baseline was also lower.

In regard to this clonotype: Its antigen is still unknown.

The source material was PBMCs, sampled before or after stereotactic body radiation therapy (not recorded which). The origin of this receptor is a donor at least 50 years old with non-small cell lung cancer.

This chain's CDR3 is CASSFYSTGELFF. The CDR3 nucleotides are TGTGCCAGCAGTTTCTACTCGACCGGGGAGCTGTTTTTT. V is TRBV27 and J is TRBJ2-2; D gene unclear. Trimming left V 3 bases short and J 5 bases short, with 7 bases between. Germline lookup yields CDR1 MNHEY and CDR2 SMNVEV (reference sequence). CDR3 length equals 13 residues.